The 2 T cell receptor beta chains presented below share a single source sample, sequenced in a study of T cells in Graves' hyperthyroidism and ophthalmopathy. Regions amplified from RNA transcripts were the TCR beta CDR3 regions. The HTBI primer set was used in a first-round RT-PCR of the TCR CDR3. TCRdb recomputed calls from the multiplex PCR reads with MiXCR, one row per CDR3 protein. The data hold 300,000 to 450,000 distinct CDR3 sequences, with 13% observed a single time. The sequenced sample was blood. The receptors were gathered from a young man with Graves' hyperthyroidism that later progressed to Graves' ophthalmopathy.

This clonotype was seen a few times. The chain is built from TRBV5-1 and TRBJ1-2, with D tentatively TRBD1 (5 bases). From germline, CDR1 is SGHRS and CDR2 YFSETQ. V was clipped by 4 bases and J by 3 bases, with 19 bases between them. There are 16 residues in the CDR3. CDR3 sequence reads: CASSLHPTDPDYGYTF. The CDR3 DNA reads TGCGCCAGCAGCCTGCACCCGACAGACCCAGACTATGGCTACACCTTC.

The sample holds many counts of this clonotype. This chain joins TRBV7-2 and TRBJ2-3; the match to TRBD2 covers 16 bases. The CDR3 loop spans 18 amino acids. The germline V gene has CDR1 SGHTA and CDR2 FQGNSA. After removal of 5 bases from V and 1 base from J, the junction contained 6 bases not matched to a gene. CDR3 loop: CASSRGLAGGRGTDTQYF. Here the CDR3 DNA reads TGTGCCAGCAGCAGGGGACTAGCGGGGGGGCGGGGCACAGATACGCAGTATTTT.